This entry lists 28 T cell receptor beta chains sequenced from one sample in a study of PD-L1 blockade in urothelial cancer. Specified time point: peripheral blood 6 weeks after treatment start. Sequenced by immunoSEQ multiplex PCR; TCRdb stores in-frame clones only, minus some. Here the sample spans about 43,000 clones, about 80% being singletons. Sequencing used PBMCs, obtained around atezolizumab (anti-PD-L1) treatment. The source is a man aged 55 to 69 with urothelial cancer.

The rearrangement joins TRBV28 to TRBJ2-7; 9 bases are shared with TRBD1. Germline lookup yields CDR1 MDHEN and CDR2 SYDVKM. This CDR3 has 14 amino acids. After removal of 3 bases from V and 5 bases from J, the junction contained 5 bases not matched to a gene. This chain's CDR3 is CASSFDRGGDEQYF. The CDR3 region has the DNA TGTGCCAGCAGTTTTGACAGGGGGGGGGACGAGCAGTACTTC.

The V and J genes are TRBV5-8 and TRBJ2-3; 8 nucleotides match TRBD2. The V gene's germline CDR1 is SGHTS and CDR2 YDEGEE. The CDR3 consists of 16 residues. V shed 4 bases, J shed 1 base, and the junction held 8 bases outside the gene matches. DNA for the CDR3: TGTGCCAGCAGCCGTAGCGGGGTGATACGCACAGATACGCAGTATTTT. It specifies CASSRSGVIRTDTQYF. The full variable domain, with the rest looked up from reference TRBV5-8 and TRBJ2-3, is EAGVTQSPTHLIKTRGQQATLRCSPISGHTSVYWYQQALGLGLQFLLWYDEGEERNRGNFPPRFSGRQFPNYSSELNVNALELEDSALYLCASSRSGVIRTDTQYFGPGTRLTVL.

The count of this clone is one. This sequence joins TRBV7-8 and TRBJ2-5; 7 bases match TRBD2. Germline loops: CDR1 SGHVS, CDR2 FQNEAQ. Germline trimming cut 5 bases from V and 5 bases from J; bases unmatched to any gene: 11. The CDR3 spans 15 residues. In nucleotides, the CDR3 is TGTGCCAGCAGCCTCCGAGCGGGACCCGAGGAGACCCAGTACTTC. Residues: CASSLRAGPEETQYF.

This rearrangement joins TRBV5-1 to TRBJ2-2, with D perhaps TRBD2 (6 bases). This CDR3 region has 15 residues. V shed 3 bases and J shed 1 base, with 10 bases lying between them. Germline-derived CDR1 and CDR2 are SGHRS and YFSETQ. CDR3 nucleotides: TGCGCCAGCAGCTGGGGGGTATGGAACACCGGGGAGCTGTTTTTT. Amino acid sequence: CASSWGVWNTGELFF.

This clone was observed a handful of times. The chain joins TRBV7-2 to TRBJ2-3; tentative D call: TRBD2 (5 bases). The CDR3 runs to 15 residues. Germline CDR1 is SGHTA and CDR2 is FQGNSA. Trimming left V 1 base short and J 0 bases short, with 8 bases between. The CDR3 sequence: CASSLVRGSTDTQYF. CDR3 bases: TGTGCCAGCAGCTTAGTACGGGGTAGCACAGATACGCAGTATTTT.

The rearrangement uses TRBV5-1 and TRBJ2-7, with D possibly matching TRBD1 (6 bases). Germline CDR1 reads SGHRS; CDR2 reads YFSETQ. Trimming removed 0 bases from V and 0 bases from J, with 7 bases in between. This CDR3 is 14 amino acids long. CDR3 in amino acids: CASSLDRASYEQYF. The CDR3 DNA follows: TGCGCCAGCAGCTTGGACAGGGCCTCCTACGAGCAGTACTTC.

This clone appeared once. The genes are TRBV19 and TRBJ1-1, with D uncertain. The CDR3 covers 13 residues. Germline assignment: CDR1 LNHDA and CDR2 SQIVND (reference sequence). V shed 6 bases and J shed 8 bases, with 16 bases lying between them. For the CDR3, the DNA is TGTGCCAGTAGCTCCGGGAGGCCCGAAGAAGCTTTCTTT. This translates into CASSSGRPEEAFF.

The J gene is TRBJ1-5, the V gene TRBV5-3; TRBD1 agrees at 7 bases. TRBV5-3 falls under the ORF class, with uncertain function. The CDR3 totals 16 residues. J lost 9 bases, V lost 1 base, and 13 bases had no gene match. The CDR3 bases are TGTGCCAGAAGCTTGCCGGGACAGCCGCCGATCCGGCCCCAGCATTTT. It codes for CARSLPGQPPIRPQHF.

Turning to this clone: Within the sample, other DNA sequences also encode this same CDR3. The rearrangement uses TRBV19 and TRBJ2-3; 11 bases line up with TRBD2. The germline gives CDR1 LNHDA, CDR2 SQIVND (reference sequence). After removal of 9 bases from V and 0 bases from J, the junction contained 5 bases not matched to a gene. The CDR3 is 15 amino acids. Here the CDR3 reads CASRRTSGSTDTQYF. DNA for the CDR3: TGTGCCAGCCGTCGGACTAGCGGGAGCACAGATACGCAGTATTTT.

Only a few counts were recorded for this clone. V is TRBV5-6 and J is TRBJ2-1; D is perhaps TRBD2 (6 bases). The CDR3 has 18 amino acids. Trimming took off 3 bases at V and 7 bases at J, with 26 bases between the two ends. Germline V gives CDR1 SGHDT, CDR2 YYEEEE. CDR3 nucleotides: TGTGCCAGCAGCTCACGATTCCGGGAGACCGCAGAGAAGAATGAGCAGTTCTTC. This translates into CASSSRFRETAEKNEQFF. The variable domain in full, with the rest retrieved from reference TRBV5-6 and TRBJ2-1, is DAGVTQSPTHLIKTRGQQVTLRCSPKSGHDTVSWYQQALGQGPQFIFQYYEEEERQRGNFPDRFSGHQFPNYSSELNVNALLLGDSALYLCASSSRFRETAEKNEQFFGPGTRLTVL.

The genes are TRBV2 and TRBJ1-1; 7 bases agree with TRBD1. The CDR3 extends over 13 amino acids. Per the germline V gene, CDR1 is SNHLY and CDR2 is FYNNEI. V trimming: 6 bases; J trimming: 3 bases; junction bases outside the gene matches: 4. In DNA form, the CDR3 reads TGTGCCAGCAGGGTCAGGGGGGACACTGAAGCTTTCTTT. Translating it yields CASRVRGDTEAFF. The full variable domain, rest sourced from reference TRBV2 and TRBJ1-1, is EPEVTQTPSHQVTQMGQEVILRCVPISNHLYFYWYRQILGQKVEFLVSFYNNEISEKSEIFDDQFSVERPDGSNFTLKIRSTKLEDSAMYFCASRVRGDTEAFFGQGTRLTVV.

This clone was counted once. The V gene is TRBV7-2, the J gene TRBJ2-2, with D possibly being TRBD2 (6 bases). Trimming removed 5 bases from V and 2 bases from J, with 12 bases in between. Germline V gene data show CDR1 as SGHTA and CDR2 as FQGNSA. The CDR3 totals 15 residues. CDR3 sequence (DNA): TGTGCCAGCAGCGAGGGACTGCCTAACACCGGGGAGCTGTTTTTT. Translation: CASSEGLPNTGELFF.

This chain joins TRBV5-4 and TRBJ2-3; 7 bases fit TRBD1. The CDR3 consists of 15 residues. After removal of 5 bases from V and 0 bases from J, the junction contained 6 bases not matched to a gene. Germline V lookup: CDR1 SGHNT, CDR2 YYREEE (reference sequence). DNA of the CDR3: TGTGCCAGCAGTCGGGACAGTCAGAGCACAGATACGCAGTATTTT. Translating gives CASSRDSQSTDTQYF.

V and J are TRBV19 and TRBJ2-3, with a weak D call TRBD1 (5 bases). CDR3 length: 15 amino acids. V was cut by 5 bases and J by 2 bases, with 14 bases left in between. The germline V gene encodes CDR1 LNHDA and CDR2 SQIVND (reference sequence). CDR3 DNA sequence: TGTGCCAGTAGTTACGACAGCCATACCACAGATACGCAGTATTTT. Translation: CASSYDSHTTDTQYF.

The CDR3 loop reads CASRQDRNTGELFF. In DNA, the CDR3 is TGTGCCAGCAGGCAAGACAGGAACACCGGGGAGCTGTTTTTT. V is TRBV6-6 and J is TRBJ2-2, with D possibly matching TRBD1 (5 bases). Trimming pared 6 bases from V and 1 base from J, leaving 9 bases between. The CDR3 runs 14 residues. Per germline, CDR1 MNHNY and CDR2 SVGAGI (reference sequence).

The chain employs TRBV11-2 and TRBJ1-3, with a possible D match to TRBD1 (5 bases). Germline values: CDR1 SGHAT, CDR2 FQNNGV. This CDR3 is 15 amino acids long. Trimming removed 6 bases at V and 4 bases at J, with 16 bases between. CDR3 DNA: TGTGCCAGCAGATCTACTTCAGGGTTCGGAAACACCATATATTTT. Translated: CASRSTSGFGNTIYF. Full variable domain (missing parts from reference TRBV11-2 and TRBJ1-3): EAGVAQSPRYKIIEKRQSVAFWCNPISGHATLYWYQQILGQGPKLLIQFQNNGVVDDSQLPKDRFSAERLKGVDSTLKIQPAKLEDSAVYLCASRSTSGFGNTIYFGEGSWLTVV.

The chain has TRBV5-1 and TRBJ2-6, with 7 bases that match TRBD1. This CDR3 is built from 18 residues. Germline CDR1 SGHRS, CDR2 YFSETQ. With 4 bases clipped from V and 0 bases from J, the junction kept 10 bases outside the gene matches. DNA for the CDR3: TGCGCCAGCAGCCGGGGACAGCCGAAACACTCTGGGGCCAACGTCCTGACTTTC. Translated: CASSRGQPKHSGANVLTF. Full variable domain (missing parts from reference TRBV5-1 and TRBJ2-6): KAGVTQTPRYLIKTRGQQVTLSCSPISGHRSVSWYQQTPGQGLQFLFEYFSETQRNKGNFPGRFSGRQFSNSRSEMNVSTLELGDSALYLCASSRGQPKHSGANVLTFGAGSRLTVL.

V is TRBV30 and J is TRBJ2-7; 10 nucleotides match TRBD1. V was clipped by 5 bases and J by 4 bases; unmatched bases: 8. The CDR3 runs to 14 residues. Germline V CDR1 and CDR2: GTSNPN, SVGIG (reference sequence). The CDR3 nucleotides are TGTGCCTGGGAGGACAGGGGGTATGCGTACGAGCAGTACTTC. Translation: CAWEDRGYAYEQYF.

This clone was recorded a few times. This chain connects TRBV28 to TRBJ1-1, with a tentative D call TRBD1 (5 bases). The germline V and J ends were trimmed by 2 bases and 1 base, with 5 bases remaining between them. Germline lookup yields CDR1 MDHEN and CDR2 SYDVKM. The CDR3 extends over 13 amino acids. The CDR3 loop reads CASSLDRNTEAFF. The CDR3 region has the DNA TGTGCCAGCAGTTTAGACAGGAACACTGAAGCTTTCTTT.

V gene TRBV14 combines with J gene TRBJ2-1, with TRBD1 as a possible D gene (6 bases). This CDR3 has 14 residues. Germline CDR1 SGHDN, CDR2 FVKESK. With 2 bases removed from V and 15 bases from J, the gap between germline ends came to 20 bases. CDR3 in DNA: TGTGCCAGCAGCCAATCATACAGGGCCCAGTTTCGGTTCTTC. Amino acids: CASSQSYRAQFRFF.

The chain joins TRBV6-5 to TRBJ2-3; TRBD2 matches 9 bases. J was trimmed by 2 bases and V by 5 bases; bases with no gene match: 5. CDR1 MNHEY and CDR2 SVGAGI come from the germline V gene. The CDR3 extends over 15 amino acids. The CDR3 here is CASSLLAGNTDTQYF. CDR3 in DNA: TGTGCCAGCAGTCTACTAGCGGGCAACACAGATACGCAGTATTTT.

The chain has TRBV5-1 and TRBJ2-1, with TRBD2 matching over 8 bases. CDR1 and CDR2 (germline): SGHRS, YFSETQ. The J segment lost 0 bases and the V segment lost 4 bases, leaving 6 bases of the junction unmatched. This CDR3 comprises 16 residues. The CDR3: CASSPGGGSSYNEQFF. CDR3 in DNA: TGCGCCAGCAGCCCGGGGGGGGGTAGCTCCTACAATGAGCAGTTCTTC.

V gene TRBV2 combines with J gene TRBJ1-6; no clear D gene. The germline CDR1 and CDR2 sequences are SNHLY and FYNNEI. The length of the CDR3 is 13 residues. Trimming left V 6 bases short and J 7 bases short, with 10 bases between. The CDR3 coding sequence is TGTGCCAGCAGGTCGTCGGGAAATTCACCCCTCCACTTT. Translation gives CASRSSGNSPLHF.

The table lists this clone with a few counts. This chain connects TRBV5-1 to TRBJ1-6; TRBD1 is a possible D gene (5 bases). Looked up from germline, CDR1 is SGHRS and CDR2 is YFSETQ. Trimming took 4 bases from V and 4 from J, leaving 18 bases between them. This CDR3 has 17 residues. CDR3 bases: TGCGCCAGCAGCCGGGGGGACGGTGCAGGGTATAATTCACCCCTCCACTTT. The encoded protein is CASSRGDGAGYNSPLHF.

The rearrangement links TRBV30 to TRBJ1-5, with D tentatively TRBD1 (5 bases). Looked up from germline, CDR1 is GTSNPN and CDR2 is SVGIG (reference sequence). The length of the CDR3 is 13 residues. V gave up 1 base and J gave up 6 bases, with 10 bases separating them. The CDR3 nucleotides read TGTGCCTGGAGTGCCCAGGGTTTTCAGCCCCAGCATTTT. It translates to CAWSAQGFQPQHF.

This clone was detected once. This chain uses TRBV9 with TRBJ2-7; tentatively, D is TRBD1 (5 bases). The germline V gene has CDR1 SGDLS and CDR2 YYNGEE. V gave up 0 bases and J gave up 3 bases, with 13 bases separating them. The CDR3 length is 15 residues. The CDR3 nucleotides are TGTGCCAGCAGCGTAGATGGGGCAGGGATCTACGAGCAGTACTTC. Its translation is CASSVDGAGIYEQYF. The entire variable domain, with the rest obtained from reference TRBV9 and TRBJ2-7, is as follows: DSGVTQTPKHLITATGQRVTLRCSPRSGDLSVYWYQQSLDQGLQFLIQYYNGEERAKGNILERFSAQQFPDLHSELNLSSLELGDSALYFCASSVDGAGIYEQYFGPGTRLTVT.

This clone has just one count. The CDR3 loop is CASSPSRDTQYF. CDR3 DNA sequence: TGTGCCAGCAGTCCCTCTAGGGATACGCAGTATTTT. The chain couples TRBV27 to TRBJ2-3; D is uncertain. The CDR3 consists of 12 residues. Germline V gene sequence: CDR1 MNHEY, CDR2 SMNVEV (reference sequence). Trimming removed 5 bases at V and 6 bases at J, with 9 bases between.

This CDR3 reads CASSFGAGESQETQYF. The CDR3 coding sequence is TGTGCCAGCAGCTTCGGAGCGGGAGAGTCCCAAGAGACCCAGTACTTC. The rearrangement joins TRBV7-7 to TRBJ2-5; 8 positions agree with TRBD2. The CDR3 loop spans 16 amino acids. V gave up 3 bases and J gave up 1 base; unmatched junction bases: 7. Germline V gene data show CDR1 as SSHAT and CDR2 as FNYEAQ (reference sequence). Looking up the rest from reference TRBV7-7 and TRBJ2-5 gives the full variable domain: GAGVSQSPRYKVTKRGQDVTLRCDPISSHATLYWYQQALGQGPEFLTYFNYEAQPDKSGLPSDRFSAERPEGSISTLTIQRTEQRDSAMYRCASSFGAGESQETQYFGPGTRLLVL.